This TCR beta chain was profiled in a study of shared T cell receptors in the human thymus. CDR3 length: 14 amino acids. Per germline, CDR1 MNHEY and CDR2 SMNVEV (reference sequence). V was shortened by 7 bases and J by 3 bases, with 15 bases between the two germline ends. Here immunoSEQ multiplex PCR was the method, and the copy in TCRdb shows in-frame clones only, minus some. The sample gives around 340,000 clones, over 90% of which show up once; 0.015% to 0.02% is in the top ten. The TCR sequence derives from a human donor. What was sequenced was thymocytes. This sequence joins TRBV27 and TRBJ1-2; possible D gene TRBD1, 5 bases. CDR3 nucleotides: TGTGCCAGCACCCTAACTTGGGGGGACTATGGCTACACCTTC. Protein product: CASTLTWGDYGYTF.